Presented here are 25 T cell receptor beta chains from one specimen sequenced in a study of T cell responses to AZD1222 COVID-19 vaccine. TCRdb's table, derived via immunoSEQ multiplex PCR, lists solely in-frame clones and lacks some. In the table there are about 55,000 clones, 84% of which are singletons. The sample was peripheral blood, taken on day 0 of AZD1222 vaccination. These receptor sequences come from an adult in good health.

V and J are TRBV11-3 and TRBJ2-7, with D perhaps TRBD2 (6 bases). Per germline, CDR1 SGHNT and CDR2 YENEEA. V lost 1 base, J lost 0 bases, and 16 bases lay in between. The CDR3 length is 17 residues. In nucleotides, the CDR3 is TGTGCCAGCAGCTTAGTTTATGAGCGGGCCATCTCCTACGAGCAGTACTTC. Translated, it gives CASSLVYERAISYEQYF.

The CDR3 region is CASSEVVSGSEQYF. The DNA for the CDR3 is TGTGCCAGCAGTGAAGTTGTTAGCGGGAGCGAGCAGTACTTC. The rearrangement links TRBV6-1 to TRBJ2-7; 9 bases match TRBD2. CDR1 MNHNS and CDR2 SASEGT come from the germline V gene. The ends lost 1 base at V and 6 bases at J; junction bases unmatched: 4. This CDR3 is built from 14 residues.

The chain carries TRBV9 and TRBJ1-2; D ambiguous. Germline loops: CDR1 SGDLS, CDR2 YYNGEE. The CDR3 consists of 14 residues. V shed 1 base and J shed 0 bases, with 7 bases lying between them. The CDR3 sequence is CASSVSLSNYGYTF. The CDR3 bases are TGTGCCAGCAGCGTATCCCTATCTAACTATGGCTACACCTTC.

The CDR3 spells CASSYPDERETQYF. The CDR3 DNA follows: TGTGCCAGCAGTTACCCCGACGAAAGGGAGACCCAGTACTTC. The V gene is TRBV6-2 or TRBV6-3, the J gene TRBJ2-5, with D unclear. Trimming cost V 2 bases and J 5 bases, with 12 bases left between them. CDR1 MNHEY and CDR2 SVGEGT come from the germline V gene. The CDR3 contains 14 residues.

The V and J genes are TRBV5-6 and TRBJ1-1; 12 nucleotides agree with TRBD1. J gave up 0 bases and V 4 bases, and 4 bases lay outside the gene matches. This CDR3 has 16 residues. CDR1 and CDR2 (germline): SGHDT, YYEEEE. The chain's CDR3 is CASSAGTGGVNTEAFF. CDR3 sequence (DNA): TGTGCCAGCAGCGCCGGGACAGGGGGCGTGAACACTGAAGCTTTCTTT.

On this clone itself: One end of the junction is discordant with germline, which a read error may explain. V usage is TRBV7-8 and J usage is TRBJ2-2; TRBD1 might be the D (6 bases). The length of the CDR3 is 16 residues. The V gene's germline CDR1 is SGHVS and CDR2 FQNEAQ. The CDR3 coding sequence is TGTGCCAGCAGCCCGGGACACATTGCGAAAACCGGGGAGCTGTTTTTT. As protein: CASSPGHIAKTGELFF.

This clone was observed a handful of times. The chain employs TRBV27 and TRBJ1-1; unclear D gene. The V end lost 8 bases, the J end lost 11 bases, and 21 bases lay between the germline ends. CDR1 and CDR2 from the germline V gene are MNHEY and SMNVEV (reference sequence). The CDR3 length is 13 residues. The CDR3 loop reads CASLNFRAREAFF. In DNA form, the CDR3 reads TGTGCCAGCCTTAATTTTAGGGCCCGGGAGGCTTTCTTT.

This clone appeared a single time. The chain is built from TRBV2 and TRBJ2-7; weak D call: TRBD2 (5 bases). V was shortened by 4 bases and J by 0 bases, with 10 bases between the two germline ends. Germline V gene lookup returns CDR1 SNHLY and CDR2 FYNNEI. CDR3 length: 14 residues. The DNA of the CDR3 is TGTGCCAGCAGTGGTTCCGGGGACTCCTACGAGCAGTACTTC. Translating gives CASSGSGDSYEQYF.

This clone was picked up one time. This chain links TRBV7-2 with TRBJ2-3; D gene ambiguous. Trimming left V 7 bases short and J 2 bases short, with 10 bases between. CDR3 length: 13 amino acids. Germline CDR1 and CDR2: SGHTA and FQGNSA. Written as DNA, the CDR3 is TGTGCCAGCAAAAAGTGGATCACAGATACGCAGTATTTT. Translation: CASKKWITDTQYF.

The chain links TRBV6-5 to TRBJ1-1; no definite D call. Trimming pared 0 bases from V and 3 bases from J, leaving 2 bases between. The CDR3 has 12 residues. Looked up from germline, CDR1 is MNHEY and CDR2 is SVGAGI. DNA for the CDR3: TGTGCCAGCAGTTACTCCGACACTGAAGCTTTCTTT. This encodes CASSYSDTEAFF.

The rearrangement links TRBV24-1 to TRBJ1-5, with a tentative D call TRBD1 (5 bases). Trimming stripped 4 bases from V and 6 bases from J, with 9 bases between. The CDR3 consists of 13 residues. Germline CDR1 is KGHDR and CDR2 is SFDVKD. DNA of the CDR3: TGTGCCACCAGTGAGGAGGGGATTCAGCCCCAGCATTTT. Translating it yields CATSEEGIQPQHF.

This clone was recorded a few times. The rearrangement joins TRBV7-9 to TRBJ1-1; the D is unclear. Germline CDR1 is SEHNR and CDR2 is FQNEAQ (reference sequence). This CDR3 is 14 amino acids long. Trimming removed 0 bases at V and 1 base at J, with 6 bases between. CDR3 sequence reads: CASSLAFGNTEAFF. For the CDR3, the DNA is TGTGCCAGCAGCTTAGCTTTCGGGAACACTGAAGCTTTCTTT.

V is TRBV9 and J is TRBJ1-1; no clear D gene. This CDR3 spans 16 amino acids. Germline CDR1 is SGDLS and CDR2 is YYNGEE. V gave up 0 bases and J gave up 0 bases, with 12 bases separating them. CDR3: CASSVEAGGMNTEAFF. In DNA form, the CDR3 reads TGTGCCAGCAGCGTAGAGGCAGGAGGAATGAACACTGAAGCTTTCTTT. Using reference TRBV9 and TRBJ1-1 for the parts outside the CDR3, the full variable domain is DSGVTQTPKHLITATGQRVTLRCSPRSGDLSVYWYQQSLDQGLQFLIQYYNGEERAKGNILERFSAQQFPDLHSELNLSSLELGDSALYFCASSVEAGGMNTEAFFGQGTRLTVV.

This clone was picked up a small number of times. Here the CDR3 reads CASSHQGAGGSRGTEAFF. In nucleotides, the CDR3 is TGCGCCAGCAGCCATCAGGGGGCAGGGGGCAGCCGAGGCACTGAAGCTTTCTTT. The J gene is TRBJ1-1, the V gene TRBV4-1, with TRBD1 matching over 8 bases. The CDR3 is 18 amino acids. Germline V gene lookup returns CDR1 MGHRA and CDR2 YSYEKL. J gave up 4 bases and V 3 bases, and 16 bases lay outside the gene matches.

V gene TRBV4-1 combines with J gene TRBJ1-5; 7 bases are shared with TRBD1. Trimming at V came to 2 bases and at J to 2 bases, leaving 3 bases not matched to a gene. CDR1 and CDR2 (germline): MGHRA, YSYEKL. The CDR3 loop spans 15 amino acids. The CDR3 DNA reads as TGCGCCAGCAGCCAATATACAGGGGGCAATCAGCCCCAGCATTTT. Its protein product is CASSQYTGGNQPQHF.

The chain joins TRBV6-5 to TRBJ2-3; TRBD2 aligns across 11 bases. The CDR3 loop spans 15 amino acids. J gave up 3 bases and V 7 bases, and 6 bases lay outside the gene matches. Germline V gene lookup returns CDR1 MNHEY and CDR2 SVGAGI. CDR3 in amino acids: CASTLAGGATDTQYF. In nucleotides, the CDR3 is TGTGCCAGCACCTTAGCGGGAGGGGCTACAGATACGCAGTATTTT.

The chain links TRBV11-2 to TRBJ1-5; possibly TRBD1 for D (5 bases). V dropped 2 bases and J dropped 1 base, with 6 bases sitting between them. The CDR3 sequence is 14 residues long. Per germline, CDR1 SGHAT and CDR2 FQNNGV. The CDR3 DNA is TGTGCCAGCAGCTTAAGGGACAGCAATCAGCCCCAGCATTTT. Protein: CASSLRDSNQPQHF.

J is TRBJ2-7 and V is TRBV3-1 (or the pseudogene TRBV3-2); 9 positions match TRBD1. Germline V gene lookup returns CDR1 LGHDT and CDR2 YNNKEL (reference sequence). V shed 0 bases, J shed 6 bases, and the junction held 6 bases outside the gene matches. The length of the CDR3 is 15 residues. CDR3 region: CASSQDGDRAREQYF. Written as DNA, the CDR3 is TGTGCCAGCAGCCAAGATGGGGACAGGGCTCGCGAGCAGTACTTC.

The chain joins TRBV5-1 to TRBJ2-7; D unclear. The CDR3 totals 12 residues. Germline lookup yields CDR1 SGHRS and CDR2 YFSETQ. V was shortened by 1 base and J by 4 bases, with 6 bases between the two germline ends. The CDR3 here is CASSLLGYEQYF. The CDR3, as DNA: TGCGCCAGCAGCTTGCTGGGATACGAGCAGTACTTC.

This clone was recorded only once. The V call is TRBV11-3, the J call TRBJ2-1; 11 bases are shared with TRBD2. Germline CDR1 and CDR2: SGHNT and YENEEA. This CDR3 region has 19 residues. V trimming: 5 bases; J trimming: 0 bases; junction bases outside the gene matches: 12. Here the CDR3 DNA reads TGTGCCAGCAGCCTCAGGACTAGCGGGTGGTCCAGCTCCTACAATGAGCAGTTCTTC. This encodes CASSLRTSGWSSSYNEQFF.

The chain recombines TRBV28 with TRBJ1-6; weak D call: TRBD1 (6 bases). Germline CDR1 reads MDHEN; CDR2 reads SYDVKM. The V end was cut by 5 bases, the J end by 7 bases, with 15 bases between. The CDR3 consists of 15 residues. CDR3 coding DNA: TGTGCCAGCAGTATTGACCGGGACAAAAATTCACCCCTCCACTTT. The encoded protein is CASSIDRDKNSPLHF. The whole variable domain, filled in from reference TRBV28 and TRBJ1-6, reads DVKVTQSSRYLVKRTGEKVFLECVQDMDHENMFWYRQDPGLGLRLIYFSYDVKMKEKGDIPEGYSVSREKKERFSLILESASTNQTSMYLCASSIDRDKNSPLHFGNGTRLTVT.

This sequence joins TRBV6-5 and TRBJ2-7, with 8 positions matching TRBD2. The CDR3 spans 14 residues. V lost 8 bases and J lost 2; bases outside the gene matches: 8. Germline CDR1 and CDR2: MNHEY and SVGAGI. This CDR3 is CASGRGATPYEQYF. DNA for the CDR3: TGTGCCAGCGGGCGGGGGGCGACACCCTACGAGCAGTACTTC.

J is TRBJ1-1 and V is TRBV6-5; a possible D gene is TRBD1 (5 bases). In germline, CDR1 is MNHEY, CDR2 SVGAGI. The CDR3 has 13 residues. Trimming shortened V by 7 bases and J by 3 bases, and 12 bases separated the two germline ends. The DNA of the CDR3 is TGTGCCAGCAAAGGAGGGGTGCACACTGAAGCTTTCTTT. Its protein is CASKGGVHTEAFF.

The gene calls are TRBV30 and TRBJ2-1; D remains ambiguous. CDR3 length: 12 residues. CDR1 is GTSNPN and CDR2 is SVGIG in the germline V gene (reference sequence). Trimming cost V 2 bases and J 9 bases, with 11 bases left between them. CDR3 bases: TGTGCCTGGAGTCTAAGACCCACTGAGCAGTTCTTC. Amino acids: CAWSLRPTEQFF.

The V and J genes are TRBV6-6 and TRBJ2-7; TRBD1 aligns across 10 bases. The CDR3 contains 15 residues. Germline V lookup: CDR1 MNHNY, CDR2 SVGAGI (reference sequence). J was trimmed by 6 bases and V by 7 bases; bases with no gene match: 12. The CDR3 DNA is TGTGCCAGCACCAACTCGGGACAGGGGTATGGCGAGCAGTACTTC. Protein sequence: CASTNSGQGYGEQYF.